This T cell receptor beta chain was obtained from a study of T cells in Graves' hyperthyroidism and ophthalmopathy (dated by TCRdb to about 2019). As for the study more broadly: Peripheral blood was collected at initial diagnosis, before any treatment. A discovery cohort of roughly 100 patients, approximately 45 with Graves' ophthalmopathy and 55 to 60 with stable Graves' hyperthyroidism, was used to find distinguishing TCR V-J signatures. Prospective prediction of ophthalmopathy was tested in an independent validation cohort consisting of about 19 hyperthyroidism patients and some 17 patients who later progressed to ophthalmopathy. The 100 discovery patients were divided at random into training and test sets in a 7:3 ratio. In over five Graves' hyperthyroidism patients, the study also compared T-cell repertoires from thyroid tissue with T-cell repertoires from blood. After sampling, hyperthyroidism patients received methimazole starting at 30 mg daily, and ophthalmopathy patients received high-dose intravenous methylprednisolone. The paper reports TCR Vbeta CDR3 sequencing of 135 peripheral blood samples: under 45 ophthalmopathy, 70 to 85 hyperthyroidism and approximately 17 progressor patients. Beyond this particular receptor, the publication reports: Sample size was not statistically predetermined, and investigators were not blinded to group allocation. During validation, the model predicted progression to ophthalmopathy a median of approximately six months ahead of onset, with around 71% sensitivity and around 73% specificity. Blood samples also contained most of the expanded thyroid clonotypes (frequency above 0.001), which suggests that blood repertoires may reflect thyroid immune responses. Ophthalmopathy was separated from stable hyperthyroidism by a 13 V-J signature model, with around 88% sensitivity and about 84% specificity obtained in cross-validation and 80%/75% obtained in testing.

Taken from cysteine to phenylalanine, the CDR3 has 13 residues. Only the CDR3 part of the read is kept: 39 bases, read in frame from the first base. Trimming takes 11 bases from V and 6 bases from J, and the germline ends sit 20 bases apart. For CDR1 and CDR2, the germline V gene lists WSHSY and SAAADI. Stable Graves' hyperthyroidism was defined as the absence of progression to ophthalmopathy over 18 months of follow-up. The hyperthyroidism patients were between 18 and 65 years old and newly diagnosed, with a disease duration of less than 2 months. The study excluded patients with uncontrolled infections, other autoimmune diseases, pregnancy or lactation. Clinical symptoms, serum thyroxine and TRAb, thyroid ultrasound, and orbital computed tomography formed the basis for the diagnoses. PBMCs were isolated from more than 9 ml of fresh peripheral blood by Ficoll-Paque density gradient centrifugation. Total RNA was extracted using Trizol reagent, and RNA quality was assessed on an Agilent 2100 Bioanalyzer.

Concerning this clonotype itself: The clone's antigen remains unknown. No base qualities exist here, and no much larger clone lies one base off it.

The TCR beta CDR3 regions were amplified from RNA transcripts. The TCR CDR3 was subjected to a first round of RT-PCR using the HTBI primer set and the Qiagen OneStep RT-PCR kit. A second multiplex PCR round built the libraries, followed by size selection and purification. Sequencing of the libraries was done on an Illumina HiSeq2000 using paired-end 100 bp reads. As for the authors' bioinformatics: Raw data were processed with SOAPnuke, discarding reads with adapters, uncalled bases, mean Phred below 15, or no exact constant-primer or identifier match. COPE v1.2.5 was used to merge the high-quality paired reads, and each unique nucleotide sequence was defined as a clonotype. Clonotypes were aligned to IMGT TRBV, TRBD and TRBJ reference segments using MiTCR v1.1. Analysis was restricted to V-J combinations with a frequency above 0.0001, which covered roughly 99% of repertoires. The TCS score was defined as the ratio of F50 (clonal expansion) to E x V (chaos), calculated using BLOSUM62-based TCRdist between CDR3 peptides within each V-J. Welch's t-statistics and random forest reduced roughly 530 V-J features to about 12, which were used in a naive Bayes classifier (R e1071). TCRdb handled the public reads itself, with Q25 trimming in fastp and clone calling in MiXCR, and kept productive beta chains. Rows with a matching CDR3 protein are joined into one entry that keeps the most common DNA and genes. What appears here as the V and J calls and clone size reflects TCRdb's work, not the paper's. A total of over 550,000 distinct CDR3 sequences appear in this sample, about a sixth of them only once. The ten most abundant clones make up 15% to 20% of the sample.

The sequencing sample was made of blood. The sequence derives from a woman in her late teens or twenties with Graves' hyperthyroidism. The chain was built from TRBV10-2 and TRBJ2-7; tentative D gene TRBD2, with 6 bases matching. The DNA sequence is TGCGCCGGCCGCCGGGAGCTGGGGGGCGAGCAGTACTTC. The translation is CAGRRELGGEQYF.